One sample yielded the 15 T cell receptor beta chains listed below, sequenced in a study of neurological immune-mediated disorders. In TCRdb, the 5' RACE reads were re-called with MiXCR into one record per CDR3 protein. The sample holds some 60,000 distinct CDR3 sequences, about 3.7% seen once. The material sequenced was PBMCs. The source is a woman aged 45-65 years with multiple sclerosis.

This clonotype turned up a few times. The gene calls are TRBV7-8 and TRBJ2-6; D unresolved. CDR3 length equals 13 residues. V lost 3 bases, J lost 4 bases, and 4 bases lay in between. Germline lookup yields CDR1 SGHVS and CDR2 FQNEAQ. As DNA, the CDR3 is TGTGCCAGCAGCTTGGGAGGGGCCAACGTCCTGACTTTC. Protein product: CASSLGGANVLTF.

The CDR3 nucleotides are TGTGCCAGCAGCCCCCGGGACAGGCCGTCCACTGAAGCTTTCTTT. Translating it yields CASSPRDRPSTEAFF. The chain employs TRBV3-1 and TRBJ1-1; 8 bases fit TRBD1. After removal of 4 bases from V and 4 bases from J, the junction contained 8 bases not matched to a gene. CDR1 is LGHDT, CDR2 YNNKEL, per germline (reference sequence). The CDR3 is 15 residues long.

This clonotype occurred many times. The J gene is TRBJ2-7, the V gene TRBV7-9; 7 bases fit TRBD2. V dropped 5 bases and J dropped 4; count of bases not matched to a gene: 8. Germline CDR1 and CDR2: SEHNR and FQNEAQ (reference sequence). This CDR3 is 14 amino acids long. The CDR3 region has the DNA TGTGCCAGCAGCGTGGGAGGGAGTTTATACGAGCAGTACTTC. It codes for CASSVGGSLYEQYF.

This clonotype came up many times. V and J are TRBV21-1 and TRBJ2-1. TRBV21-1 is flagged as a pseudogene. CDR3 length equals 11 residues. The CDR3 loop is CASSKTAEQFF. CDR3 DNA sequence: TGTGCCAGCAGCAAAACGGCTGAGCAGTTCTTC.

Many counts were recorded for this clonotype. The chain couples TRBV7-2 to TRBJ1-2; D is possibly TRBD1 (5 bases). Germline assignment: CDR1 SGHTA and CDR2 FQGNSA. The V and J ends lost 4 bases and 7 bases respectively, with 13 bases between them. This CDR3 has 13 amino acids. The CDR3 nucleotides are TGTGCCAGCAGCTATCGGACACCGTCTGGCTACACCTTC. This translates into CASSYRTPSGYTF.

Of note for this clonotype: Lacking the conserved final phenylalanine or tryptophan, this CDR3 likely reflects a read error. The DNA is left out, because the CDR3 cannot be placed on it with certainty; the CDR3 is given as TCRdb lists it. The chain combines TRBV21-1 with TRBJ2-7. TRBV21-1 is classified as a pseudogene. The CDR3 length equals 17 residues, ends included. The CDR3 sequence is CASSKAQESGWVYEQYI.

This clonotype was seen repeatedly, ten times or more. This rearrangement joins TRBV11-3 to TRBJ1-1; TRBD1 might be the D (5 bases). V was pared by 5 bases and J by 1 base, with 17 bases between. The germline V gene encodes CDR1 SGHNT and CDR2 YENEEA. This CDR3 has 16 amino acids. DNA for the CDR3: TGTGCCAGCAGCCCGGTCGGCAGGGACGGGAACACTGAAGCTTTCTTT. Its translation: CASSPVGRDGNTEAFF.

This clonotype was seen ten or more times. The chain employs TRBV5-1 and TRBJ2-1; the D is unclear. Germline V gene sequence: CDR1 SGHRS, CDR2 YFSETQ. V lost 5 bases and J 3 bases, leaving 6 bases between the germline ends. The CDR3 totals 12 residues. The CDR3 protein is CASRPDYNEQFF. CDR3 nucleotide sequence: TGCGCCAGCAGACCCGACTACAATGAGCAGTTCTTC.

This clonotype was recorded at least ten times. The chain carries TRBV4-2 and TRBJ2-7; the match to TRBD2 covers 9 bases. V gave up 2 bases and J gave up 2 bases; unmatched junction bases: 10. Germline CDR1 LGHNA, CDR2 YNFKEQ. The CDR3 consists of 17 residues. For the CDR3, the DNA is TGTGCCAGCAGCCAACCTTTGGGGGCTAGCGGGACCTACGAGCAGTACTTC. Protein product: CASSQPLGASGTYEQYF.

There are many counts of this clonotype. V usage is TRBV3-1 and J usage is TRBJ2-1, with D tentatively TRBD1 (5 bases). Trimming took 1 base from V and 6 from J, leaving 10 bases between them. This CDR3 contains 14 residues. Germline CDR1 LGHDT, CDR2 YNNKEL (reference sequence). For the CDR3, the DNA is TGTGCCAGCAGCCAAGGCCAGGGTAGCAATGAGCAGTTCTTC. This encodes CASSQGQGSNEQFF.

This clonotype came up many times. This chain connects TRBV10-3 to TRBJ2-7; D remains ambiguous. Germline CDR1 is ENHRY and CDR2 is SYGVKD. The CDR3 has 13 residues. The V and J ends lost 3 bases and 2 bases respectively, with 8 bases between them. CDR3 sequence reads: CAISDGPPYEQYF. The CDR3 region has the DNA TGTGCCATCAGTGACGGTCCCCCCTACGAGCAGTACTTC.

This clonotype was detected ten times or more. J is TRBJ2-1 and V is TRBV6-5, with 8 bases matching TRBD2. The CDR3 runs to 15 residues. Per the germline V gene, CDR1 is MNHEY and CDR2 is SVGAGI. With V trimmed by 0 bases and J by 9 bases, 7 bases remained unmatched. DNA for the CDR3: TGTGCCAGCAGTTACTCGACGGGAGGGCCGGGTGAGCAGTTCTTC. This encodes CASSYSTGGPGEQFF.

This clonotype was picked up many times. The chain combines TRBV11-2 with TRBJ2-5; 14 positions match TRBD2. The CDR3 extends over 19 amino acids. The germline CDR1 and CDR2 sequences are SGHAT and FQNNGV. V lost 2 bases to trimming and J lost 4 bases; unmatched junction nucleotides: 12. CDR3 amino acids: CASSLRGKLGLAGVETQYF. CDR3 sequence (DNA): TGTGCCAGCAGCTTAAGGGGAAAGCTGGGACTAGCGGGAGTAGAGACCCAGTACTTC.

Many counts were recorded for this clonotype. The V gene is TRBV5-1, the J gene TRBJ2-7; D could derive from TRBD1 or TRBD2 (5 bases each). Trimming pared 0 bases from V and 2 bases from J, leaving 15 bases between. The CDR3 is 16 residues long. Germline CDR1 and CDR2: SGHRS and YFSETQ. CDR3 in amino acids: CASSLEGPPPPYEQYF. The CDR3 DNA reads TGCGCCAGCAGCTTGGAGGGACCTCCTCCTCCCTACGAGCAGTACTTC. Complete variable domain (other parts from reference TRBV5-1 and TRBJ2-7): KAGVTQTPRYLIKTRGQQVTLSCSPISGHRSVSWYQQTPGQGLQFLFEYFSETQRNKGNFPGRFSGRQFSNSRSEMNVSTLELGDSALYLCASSLEGPPPPYEQYFGPGTRLTVT.

This clonotype was counted ten times or more. The J gene is TRBJ1-1, the V gene TRBV5-1, with a weak D call TRBD1 (5 bases). Trimming shortened V by 5 bases and J by 4 bases, and 15 bases separated the two germline ends. Germline lookup yields CDR1 SGHRS and CDR2 YFSETQ. The CDR3 consists of 14 residues. The DNA of the CDR3 is TGCGCCAGCAGTTCAGGGCTGGCGGGCACTGAAGCTTTCTTT. It translates to CASSSGLAGTEAFF.